The 23 T cell receptor beta chains reported below all come from one sample, sequenced in a study of OX40 agonist ivuxolimab in advanced cancers. The assay was immunoSEQ multiplex PCR, and TCRdb's table has in-frame clones only and misses some. The sample has tens of thousands of clones, about 86% seen once. Sequenced here: CD4+ or CD8+ T cells sorted from blood, sampled in a trial of the OX40 agonist ivuxolimab. The origin of the receptors is an adult with an advanced solid tumor such as melanoma, head and neck, liver or kidney cancer.

V is TRBV11-2 and J is TRBJ1-3; 9 bases agree with TRBD1. Germline CDR1 reads SGHAT; CDR2 reads FQNNGV. With 5 bases clipped from V and 1 base from J, the junction kept 9 bases outside the gene matches. The CDR3 covers 17 residues. The DNA for the CDR3 is TGTGCCAGCAGCCAAGCGACAGGGGGAGGATCTGGAAACACCATATATTTT. It translates to CASSQATGGGSGNTIYF.

The chain is built from TRBV10-3 and TRBJ2-2; D is undetermined. V lost 4 bases and J 2 bases, leaving 8 bases between the germline ends. The CDR3 length is 14 residues. Germline loops: CDR1 ENHRY, CDR2 SYGVKD. CDR3 protein: CAISGYTNTGELFF. CDR3 nucleotides: TGTGCCATCAGTGGTTACACCAACACCGGGGAGCTGTTTTTT.

The V and J genes are TRBV7-2 and TRBJ2-2; D call uncertain. Trimming pared 7 bases from V and 2 bases from J, leaving 11 bases between. This CDR3 is built from 14 residues. Germline V gives CDR1 SGHTA, CDR2 FQGNSA. The CDR3 here is CASTLGRNTGELFF. The CDR3 nucleotides read TGTGCCAGCACCCTTGGCAGAAACACCGGGGAGCTGTTTTTT.

The rearrangement links TRBV5-4 to TRBJ1-4; 7 positions agree with TRBD1. Germline CDR1 reads SGHNT; CDR2 reads YYREEE (reference sequence). V shed 2 bases, J shed 6 bases, and the junction held 4 bases outside the gene matches. This CDR3 region has 14 residues. The CDR3 protein is CASSLGQVDEKLFF. The CDR3 nucleotides read TGTGCCAGCAGCTTAGGACAGGTAGATGAAAAACTGTTTTTT.

The chain has TRBV4-1 and TRBJ2-3; D may be TRBD1 or TRBD2 (6 bases each). The germline CDR1 and CDR2 sequences are MGHRA and YSYEKL. The CDR3 has 16 residues. V was shortened by 3 bases and J by 3 bases, with 16 bases between the two germline ends. The CDR3 protein is CASSQRLGGETDTQYF. In DNA form, the CDR3 reads TGCGCCAGCAGCCAGAGACTAGGGGGAGAAACAGATACGCAGTATTTT.

The chain recombines TRBV11-2 with TRBJ1-3, with 7 bases identical to TRBD1. V was clipped by 4 bases and J by 0 bases; unmatched bases: 12. CDR1 and CDR2 from the germline V gene are SGHAT and FQNNGV. The CDR3 has 18 residues. In DNA, the CDR3 is TGTGCCAGCAGCTCCCGCTTCTTGGGACAGAGCTCTGGAAACACCATATATTTT. It is translated as CASSSRFLGQSSGNTIYF.

This chain uses TRBV7-2 with TRBJ2-3, with unresolved D. Per germline, CDR1 SGHTA and CDR2 FQGNSA. This CDR3 has 14 residues. V lost 5 bases, J lost 5 bases, and 14 bases lay in between. The CDR3 protein is CASSLPPVIDTQYF. The CDR3 DNA is TGTGCCAGCAGCCTCCCCCCGGTGATAGATACGCAGTATTTT.

This chain links TRBV5-1 with TRBJ2-3, with D possibly being TRBD2 (5 bases). The germline V and J ends were trimmed by 1 base and 4 bases, with 10 bases remaining between them. From germline, CDR1 is SGHRS and CDR2 YFSETQ. This CDR3 is 14 amino acids long. The CDR3: CASSLLGLPDTQYF. In DNA form, the CDR3 reads TGCGCCAGCAGCTTGTTAGGACTCCCAGATACGCAGTATTTT. The whole variable domain, filled in from reference TRBV5-1 and TRBJ2-3, reads KAGVTQTPRYLIKTRGQQVTLSCSPISGHRSVSWYQQTPGQGLQFLFEYFSETQRNKGNFPGRFSGRQFSNSRSEMNVSTLELGDSALYLCASSLLGLPDTQYFGPGTRLTVL.

This chain connects TRBV9 to TRBJ1-1; D is perhaps TRBD1 (6 bases). CDR1 SGDLS and CDR2 YYNGEE come from the germline V gene. CDR3 length equals 15 residues. Trimming took 0 bases from V and 6 from J, leaving 15 bases between them. For the CDR3, the DNA is TGTGCCAGCAGCGTAGCTGCAGGGGCGGGAGCTGAAGCTTTCTTT. Its translation is CASSVAAGAGAEAFF.

V usage is TRBV14 and J usage is TRBJ1-6; D possibly corresponds to TRBD1 (6 bases). Trimming pared 5 bases from V and 7 bases from J, leaving 9 bases between. CDR1 is SGHDN, CDR2 FVKESK, per germline. The CDR3 runs 13 residues. The CDR3 nucleotides read TGTGCCAGCAGCAGGGACACAAATTCACCCCTCCACTTT. This gives the protein CASSRDTNSPLHF.

This chain uses TRBV5-1 with TRBJ2-1, with 8 bases identical to TRBD1. Germline V gene data show CDR1 as SGHRS and CDR2 as YFSETQ. CDR3 length equals 14 residues. V lost 3 bases and J lost 2; bases outside the gene matches: 1. The CDR3 sequence is CASSSQGAYNEQFF. CDR3 bases: TGCGCCAGCAGCTCACAGGGGGCCTACAATGAGCAGTTCTTC.

This clone came up a few times. J is TRBJ2-7 and V is TRBV4-2; D is perhaps TRBD1 (5 bases). V lost 4 bases, J lost 7 bases, and 8 bases lay in between. Germline CDR1 reads LGHNA; CDR2 reads YNFKEQ. The CDR3 runs to 11 residues. As DNA, the CDR3 is TGTGCCAGCAGCCTAGGGGTTGAGCAGTACTTC. Its protein is CASSLGVEQYF.

V is TRBV10-3 and J is TRBJ2-7; 11 nucleotides line up with TRBD2. From germline, CDR1 is ENHRY and CDR2 SYGVKD. V shed 0 bases, J shed 6 bases, and the junction held 4 bases outside the gene matches. This CDR3 is 15 amino acids long. The CDR3 here is CAISESELAGAEQYF. CDR3 sequence (DNA): TGTGCCATCAGTGAGTCGGAACTAGCGGGAGCCGAGCAGTACTTC.

This clone turned up a few times. The chain has TRBV10-3 and TRBJ2-2, with 9 bases that match TRBD1. In germline, CDR1 is ENHRY, CDR2 SYGVKD. The CDR3 totals 14 residues. The V gene end was trimmed by 11 bases and the J gene end by 5 bases; junction bases not matched to a gene: 9. Here the CDR3 reads CASSGTGRTGELFF. For the CDR3, the DNA is TGTGCCTCGTCCGGGACAGGGAGAACCGGGGAGCTGTTTTTT.

The V call is TRBV29-1, the J call TRBJ2-7; TRBD2 aligns across 10 bases. Germline CDR1 reads SQVTM; CDR2 reads ANQGSEA. CDR3 length: 12 residues. After removal of 5 bases from V and 6 bases from J, the junction contained 4 bases not matched to a gene. The DNA of the CDR3 is TGCAGCGTTCCCGGGACTAGCGTCGAGCAGTACTTC. It yields the protein CSVPGTSVEQYF.

This clone was seen a single time. CDR3: CASRVGQGAYNEQFF. The CDR3 nucleotides are TGCGCCAGCAGGGTAGGACAGGGGGCTTACAATGAGCAGTTCTTC. V is TRBV10-2 and J is TRBJ2-1, with TRBD1 matching 11 bases. In germline, CDR1 is WSHSY, CDR2 SAAADI. This CDR3 region has 15 residues. With 6 bases clipped from V and 4 bases from J, the junction kept 5 bases outside the gene matches.

This clone was recorded once. The rearrangement joins TRBV6-5 to TRBJ1-2; D gene unclear. Germline CDR1 and CDR2: MNHEY and SVGAGI. Trimming removed 4 bases at V and 2 bases at J, with 5 bases between. The CDR3 is 12 residues long. The CDR3 DNA is TGTGCCAGCAGTTCCGGAAACTATGGCTACACCTTC. Its translation: CASSSGNYGYTF.

This chain connects TRBV30 to TRBJ2-3; 8 nucleotides match TRBD2. CDR1 is GTSNPN and CDR2 is SVGIG in the germline V gene (reference sequence). Trimming took 5 bases from V and 1 from J; bases not matched to a gene: 8. This CDR3 has 15 amino acids. CDR3 DNA: TGTGCCTGGGCCCCAGCGGGAGTCGGCACAGATACGCAGTATTTT. This gives the protein CAWAPAGVGTDTQYF.

The chain employs TRBV6-1 and TRBJ2-2; D is ambiguous. Germline CDR1 MNHNS, CDR2 SASEGT. The CDR3 extends over 12 amino acids. The V end was cut by 6 bases, the J end by 2 bases, with 4 bases between. The CDR3 spells CASRTNTGELFF. The CDR3 region has the DNA TGTGCCAGCAGAACCAACACCGGGGAGCTGTTTTTT.

The rearrangement joins TRBV29-1 to TRBJ2-1; 8 nucleotides line up with TRBD2. The CDR3 has 14 amino acids. V lost 6 bases and J lost 7; bases outside the gene matches: 11. Germline V lookup: CDR1 SQVTM, CDR2 ANQGSEA. The CDR3 sequence: CSVGTSGLVNEQFF. The CDR3 nucleotides are TGCAGCGTCGGTACTAGCGGTTTAGTGAATGAGCAGTTCTTC.

The V call is TRBV9, the J call TRBJ2-5; D call uncertain. V was cut by 3 bases and J by 3 bases, with 9 bases left in between. This CDR3 has 13 amino acids. From germline, CDR1 is SGDLS and CDR2 YYNGEE. The CDR3 region is CASSARPEETQYF. CDR3 coding DNA: TGTGCCAGCAGCGCAAGACCCGAAGAGACCCAGTACTTC. The full variable domain, completed using reference TRBV9 and TRBJ2-5, is DSGVTQTPKHLITATGQRVTLRCSPRSGDLSVYWYQQSLDQGLQFLIQYYNGEERAKGNILERFSAQQFPDLHSELNLSSLELGDSALYFCASSARPEETQYFGPGTRLLVL.

The V gene is TRBV28, the J gene TRBJ2-7; D might be TRBD1 or TRBD2, each matching 7 bases. V was shortened by 6 bases and J by 7 bases, with 22 bases between the two germline ends. CDR3 size: 15 residues. Germline assignment: CDR1 MDHEN and CDR2 SYDVKM. The CDR3 sequence is CASRGRRQGGLEQYF. CDR3 DNA sequence: TGTGCCAGCAGAGGCCGCCGGCAGGGGGGGTTGGAGCAGTACTTC. Full variable domain (outside the CDR3, taken from reference TRBV28 and TRBJ2-7): DVKVTQSSRYLVKRTGEKVFLECVQDMDHENMFWYRQDPGLGLRLIYFSYDVKMKEKGDIPEGYSVSREKKERFSLILESASTNQTSMYLCASRGRRQGGLEQYFGPGTRLTVT.

V and J are TRBV19 and TRBJ2-7; the match to TRBD1 covers 10 bases. CDR1 is LNHDA, CDR2 SQIVND, per germline (reference sequence). This CDR3 has 17 amino acids. V was pared by 3 bases and J by 3 bases, with 11 bases of the junction left unmatched. Here the CDR3 DNA reads TGTGCCAGTAGTATCAGGGACAGGGGTTTCGGTCGCTACGAGCAGTACTTC. Encoded protein: CASSIRDRGFGRYEQYF.